This T cell receptor (beta chain) was sequenced for a study of Ad26.COV2.S vaccination and SARS-CoV-2 variants. This clone was counted ten times or more. Treatment specified: approximately 18 received Ad26.COV2.S at low or high dose, single or two shots; roughly five received placebo; per-sample allocation not given. Material that was analyzed had been drawn on day 63 after the first vaccine or placebo injection. Germline V gene lookup returns CDR1 SGHVS and CDR2 FNYEAQ. Trimming cost V 5 bases and J 5 bases, with 7 bases left between them. This CDR3 has 12 amino acids. Produced via immunoSEQ multiplex PCR; TCRdb's table is partial and in-frame only. The table lists around 370,000 clones, about 85% of them singletons.

This TCR was recovered from a person aged 18-65 years who received the Ad26.COV2.S COVID-19 vaccine or a placebo. The specimen comprised peripheral blood, sampled in a trial of Ad26.COV2.S vaccine versus placebo. The V gene is TRBV7-6, the J gene TRBJ1-5; no definite D call. CDR3 nucleotide sequence: TGTGCCAGCAGCAACCTGGATCAGCCCCAGCATTTT. Protein sequence: CASSNLDQPQHF.